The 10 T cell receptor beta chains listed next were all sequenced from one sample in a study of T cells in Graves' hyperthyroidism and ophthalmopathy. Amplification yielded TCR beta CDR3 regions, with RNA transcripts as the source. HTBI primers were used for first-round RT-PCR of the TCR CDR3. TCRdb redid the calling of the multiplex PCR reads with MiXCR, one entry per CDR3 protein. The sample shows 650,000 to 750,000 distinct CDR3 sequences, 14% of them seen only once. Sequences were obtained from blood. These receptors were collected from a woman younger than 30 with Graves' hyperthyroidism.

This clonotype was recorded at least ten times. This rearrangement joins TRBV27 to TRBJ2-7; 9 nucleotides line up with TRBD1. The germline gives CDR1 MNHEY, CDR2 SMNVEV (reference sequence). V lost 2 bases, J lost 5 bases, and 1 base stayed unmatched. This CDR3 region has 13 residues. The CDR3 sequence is CASSLTGGHEQYF. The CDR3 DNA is TGTGCCAGCAGTTTAACAGGGGGCCACGAGCAGTACTTC.

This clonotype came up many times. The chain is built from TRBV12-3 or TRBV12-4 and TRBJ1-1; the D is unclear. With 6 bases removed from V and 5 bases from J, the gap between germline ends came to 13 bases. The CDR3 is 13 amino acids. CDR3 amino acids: CASSSWERTEAFF. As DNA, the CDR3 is TGTGCCAGCAGCTCTTGGGAGAGGACTGAAGCTTTCTTT.

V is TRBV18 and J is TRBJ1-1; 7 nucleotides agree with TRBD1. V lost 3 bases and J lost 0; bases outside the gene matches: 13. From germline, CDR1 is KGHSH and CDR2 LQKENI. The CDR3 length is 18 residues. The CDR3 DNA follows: TGTGCCAGCTCACCCTCGACAGGGCCAGGGGGTGTGAACACTGAAGCTTTCTTT. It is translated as CASSPSTGPGGVNTEAFF. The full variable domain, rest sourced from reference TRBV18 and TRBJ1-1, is NAGVMQNPRHLVRRRGQEARLRCSPMKGHSHVYWYRQLPEEGLKFMVYLQKENIIDESGMPKERFSAEFPKEGPSILRIQQVVRGDSAAYFCASSPSTGPGGVNTEAFFGQGTRLTVV.

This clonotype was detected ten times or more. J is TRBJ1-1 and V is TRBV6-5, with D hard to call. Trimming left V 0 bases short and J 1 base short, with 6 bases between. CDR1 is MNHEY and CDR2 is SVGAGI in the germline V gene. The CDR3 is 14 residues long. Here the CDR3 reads CASSYSRGNTEAFF. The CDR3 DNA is TGTGCCAGCAGTTACTCGCGGGGGAACACTGAAGCTTTCTTT.

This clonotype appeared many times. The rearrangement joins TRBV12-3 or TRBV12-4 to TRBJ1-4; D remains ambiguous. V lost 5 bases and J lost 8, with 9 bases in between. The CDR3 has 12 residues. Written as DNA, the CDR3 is TGTGCCAGCAGTACCGAACGGGAAAAACTGTTTTTT. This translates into CASSTEREKLFF.

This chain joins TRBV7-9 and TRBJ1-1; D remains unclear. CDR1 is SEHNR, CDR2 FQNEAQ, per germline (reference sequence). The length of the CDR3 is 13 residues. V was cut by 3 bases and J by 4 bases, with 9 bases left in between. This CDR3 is CASSFPGTTEAFF. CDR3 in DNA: TGTGCCAGCAGCTTTCCGGGAACCACTGAAGCTTTCTTT.

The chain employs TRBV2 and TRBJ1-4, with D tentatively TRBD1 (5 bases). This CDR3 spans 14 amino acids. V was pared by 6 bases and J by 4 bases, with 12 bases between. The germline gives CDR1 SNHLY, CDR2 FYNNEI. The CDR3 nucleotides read TGTGCCAGCAGCTCAGGGCCTCGTAATGAAAAACTGTTTTTT. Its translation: CASSSGPRNEKLFF.

This CDR3 is CASSRYRDMSYEQYF. CDR3 in DNA: TGTGCCAGCAGCCGATACCGGGACATGTCCTACGAGCAGTACTTC. J is TRBJ2-7 and V is TRBV7-2; a weak D match, TRBD1 (6 bases). The CDR3 is made up of 15 amino acids. Germline V lookup: CDR1 SGHTA, CDR2 FQGNSA. V lost 5 bases to trimming and J lost 1 base, with 15 bases between them.

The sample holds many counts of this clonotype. The CDR3 sequence: CASSSGAGVLEQYF. Here the CDR3 DNA reads TGTGCCAGCAGCAGCGGAGCGGGAGTCCTCGAGCAGTACTTC. The chain is built from TRBV11-2 and TRBJ2-7; 8 positions match TRBD2. The germline V gene has CDR1 SGHAT and CDR2 FQNNGV. The CDR3 has 14 amino acids. After removal of 5 bases from V and 6 bases from J, the junction contained 9 bases not matched to a gene.

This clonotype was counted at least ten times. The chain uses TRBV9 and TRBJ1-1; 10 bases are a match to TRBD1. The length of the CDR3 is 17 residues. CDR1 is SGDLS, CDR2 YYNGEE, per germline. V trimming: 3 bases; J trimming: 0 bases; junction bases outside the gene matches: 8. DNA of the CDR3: TGTGCCAGCAGCGCGGGACAGGGGAAACCTATGAACACTGAAGCTTTCTTT. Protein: CASSAGQGKPMNTEAFF.